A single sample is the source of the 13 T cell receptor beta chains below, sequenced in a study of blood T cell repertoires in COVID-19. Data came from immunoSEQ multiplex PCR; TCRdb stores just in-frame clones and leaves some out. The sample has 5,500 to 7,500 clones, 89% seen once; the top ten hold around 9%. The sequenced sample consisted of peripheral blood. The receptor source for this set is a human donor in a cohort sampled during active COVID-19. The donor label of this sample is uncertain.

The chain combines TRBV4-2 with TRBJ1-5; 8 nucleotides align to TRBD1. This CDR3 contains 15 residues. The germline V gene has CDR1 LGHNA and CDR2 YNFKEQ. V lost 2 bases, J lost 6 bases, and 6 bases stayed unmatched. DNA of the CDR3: TGTGCCAGCAGCCAAAAGGACAGGGAAGGTCAGCCCCAGCATTTT. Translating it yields CASSQKDREGQPQHF.

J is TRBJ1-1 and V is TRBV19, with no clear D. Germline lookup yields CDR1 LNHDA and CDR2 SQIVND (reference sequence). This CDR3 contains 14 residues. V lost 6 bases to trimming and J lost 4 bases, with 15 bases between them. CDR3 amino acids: CASRLGRPRTEAFF. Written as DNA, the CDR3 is TGTGCCAGTAGACTGGGCCGTCCTCGCACTGAAGCTTTCTTT. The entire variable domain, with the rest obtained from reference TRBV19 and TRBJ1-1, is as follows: DGGITQSPKYLFRKEGQNVTLSCEQNLNHDAMYWYRQDPGQGLRLIYYSQIVNDFQKGDIAEGYSVSREKKESFPLTVTSAQKNPTAFYLCASRLGRPRTEAFFGQGTRLTVV.

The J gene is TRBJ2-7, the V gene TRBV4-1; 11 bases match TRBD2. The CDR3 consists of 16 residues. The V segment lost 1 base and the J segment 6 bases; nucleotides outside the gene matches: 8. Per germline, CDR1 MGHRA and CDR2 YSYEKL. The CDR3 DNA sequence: TGCGCCAGCAGCCAAGTGACGACTAGCGGGGCCCTCGAGCAGTACTTC. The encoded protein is CASSQVTTSGALEQYF.

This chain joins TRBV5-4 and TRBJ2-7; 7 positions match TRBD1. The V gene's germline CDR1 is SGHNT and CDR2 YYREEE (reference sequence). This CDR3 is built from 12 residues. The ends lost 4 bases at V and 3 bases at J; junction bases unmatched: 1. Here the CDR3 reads CASSRDSYEQYF. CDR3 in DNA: TGTGCCAGCAGCCGGGACAGCTACGAGCAGTACTTC.

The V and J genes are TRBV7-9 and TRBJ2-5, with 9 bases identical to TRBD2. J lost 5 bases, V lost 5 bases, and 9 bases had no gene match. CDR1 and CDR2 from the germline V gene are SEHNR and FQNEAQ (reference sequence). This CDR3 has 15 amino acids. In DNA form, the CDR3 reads TGTGCCAGCAGCCCAGGGAGCGGGGGGCCCGAGACCCAGTACTTC. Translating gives CASSPGSGGPETQYF.

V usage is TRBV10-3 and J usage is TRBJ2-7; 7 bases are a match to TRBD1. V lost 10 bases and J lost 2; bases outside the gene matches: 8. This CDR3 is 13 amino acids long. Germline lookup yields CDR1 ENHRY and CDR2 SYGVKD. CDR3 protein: CASARGIAYEQYF. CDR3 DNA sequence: TGTGCCAGCGCCAGGGGGATCGCCTACGAGCAGTACTTC.

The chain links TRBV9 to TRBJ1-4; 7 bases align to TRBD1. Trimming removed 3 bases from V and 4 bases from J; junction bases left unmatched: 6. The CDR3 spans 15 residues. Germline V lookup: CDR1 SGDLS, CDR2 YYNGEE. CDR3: CASSGGTANNEKLFF. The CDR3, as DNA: TGTGCCAGCAGCGGAGGGACAGCGAATAATGAAAAACTGTTTTTT.

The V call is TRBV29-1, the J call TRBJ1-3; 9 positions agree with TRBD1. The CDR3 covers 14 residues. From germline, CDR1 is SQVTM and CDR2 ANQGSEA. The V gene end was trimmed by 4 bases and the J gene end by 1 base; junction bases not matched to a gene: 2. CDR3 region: CSVGGQGSGNTIYF. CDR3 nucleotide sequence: TGCAGCGTTGGGGGACAGGGATCTGGAAACACCATATATTTT.

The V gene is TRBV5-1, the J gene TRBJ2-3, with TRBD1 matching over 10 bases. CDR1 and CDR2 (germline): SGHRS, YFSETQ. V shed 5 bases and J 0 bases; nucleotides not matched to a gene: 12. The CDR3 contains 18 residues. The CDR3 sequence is CASRSTGTGAVSTDTQYF. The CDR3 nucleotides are TGCGCCAGCAGGTCCACCGGGACAGGGGCTGTTAGCACAGATACGCAGTATTTT. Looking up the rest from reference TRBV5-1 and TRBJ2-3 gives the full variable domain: KAGVTQTPRYLIKTRGQQVTLSCSPISGHRSVSWYQQTPGQGLQFLFEYFSETQRNKGNFPGRFSGRQFSNSRSEMNVSTLELGDSALYLCASRSTGTGAVSTDTQYFGPGTRLTVL.

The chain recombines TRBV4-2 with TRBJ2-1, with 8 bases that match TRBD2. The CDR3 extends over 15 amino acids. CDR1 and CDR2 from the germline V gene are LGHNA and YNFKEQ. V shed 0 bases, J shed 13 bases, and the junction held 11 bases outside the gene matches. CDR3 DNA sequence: TGTGCCAGCAGCCAAGATTCAGCGGGGGTATACGGTCAGTTCTTC. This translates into CASSQDSAGVYGQFF.

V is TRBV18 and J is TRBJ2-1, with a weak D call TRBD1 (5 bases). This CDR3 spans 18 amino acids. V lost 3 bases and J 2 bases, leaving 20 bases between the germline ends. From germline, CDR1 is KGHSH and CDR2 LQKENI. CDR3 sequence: CASSPSQGGVPTYNEQFF. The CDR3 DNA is TGTGCCAGCTCACCCTCGCAGGGTGGTGTACCTACCTACAATGAGCAGTTCTTC.

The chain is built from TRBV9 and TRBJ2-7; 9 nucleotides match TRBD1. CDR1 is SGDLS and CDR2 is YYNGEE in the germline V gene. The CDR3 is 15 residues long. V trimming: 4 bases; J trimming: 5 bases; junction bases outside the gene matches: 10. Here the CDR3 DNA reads TGTGCCAGCAGCCCGGGGGACAGGGTTAGCCACGAGCAGTACTTC. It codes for CASSPGDRVSHEQYF.

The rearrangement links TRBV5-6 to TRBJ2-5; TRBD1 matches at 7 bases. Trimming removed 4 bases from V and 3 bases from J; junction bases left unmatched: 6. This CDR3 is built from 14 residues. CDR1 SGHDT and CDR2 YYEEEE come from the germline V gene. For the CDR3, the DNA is TGTGCCAGCAGCCCGACAGGGCGCGAAGAGACCCAGTACTTC. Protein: CASSPTGREETQYF.